The 4 T cell receptor beta chains below come from one sample, sequenced in a study of yellow fever vaccine responses in identical twins. TCRdb itself ran the RT-PCR reads through MiXCR, one entry per CDR3 protein. This table has under 20,000 distinct CDR3 sequences, roughly three quarters appearing once. Sequenced here: T cells from blood (PBMCs), unsorted or a sorted subset (not recorded which), sampled before or after yellow fever vaccination (not recorded which). These receptors originate from a woman aged 18-29 years who received the yellow fever vaccine.

The CDR3 loop is CASSPGPPGEQYF. The DNA of the CDR3 is TGTGCCAGCAGTCCGGGCCCCCCGGGGGAGCAGTACTTC. The chain recombines TRBV12-3 or TRBV12-4 with TRBJ2-7; D is perhaps TRBD2 (5 bases). V gave up 5 bases and J gave up 7 bases, with 15 bases separating them. The CDR3 runs to 13 residues.

In this sample, this clonotype turned up a few times. The J gene is TRBJ1-1, the V gene TRBV4-1; D remains unclear. The CDR3 runs to 14 residues. Germline V lookup: CDR1 MGHRA, CDR2 YSYEKL. V gave up 5 bases and J gave up 0 bases, with 10 bases separating them. The CDR3 spells CASSGEGMNTEAFF. CDR3 DNA: TGCGCCAGCAGCGGGGAAGGGATGAACACTGAAGCTTTCTTT.

V and J are TRBV2 and TRBJ2-1; 14 positions match TRBD2. CDR1 and CDR2 from the germline V gene are SNHLY and FYNNEI. The junction had 4 bases not matched to a gene; V was cut back by 3 bases and J by 0 bases. This CDR3 spans 18 amino acids. Here the CDR3 reads CASSEGLAGASSYNEQFF. The CDR3 bases are TGTGCCAGCAGTGAGGGACTAGCGGGGGCGAGCTCCTACAATGAGCAGTTCTTC.

This clonotype was observed a few times. The rearrangement uses TRBV11-3 and TRBJ1-6; TRBD1 is a possible D gene (6 bases). The CDR3 loop spans 15 amino acids. Germline CDR1 reads SGHNT; CDR2 reads YENEEA. Trimming removed 5 bases from V and 6 bases from J, with 14 bases in between. The CDR3 DNA reads TGTGCCAGCAGCCCCAAAGGGGGTGGTAATTCACCCCTCCACTTT. Its translation: CASSPKGGGNSPLHF.